These 13 T cell receptor beta chains share one sample of origin, sequenced in a study of blood T cell repertoires in COVID-19. The table came from immunoSEQ multiplex PCR; TCRdb's copy has only in-frame clones and leaves some out. The profile shows about 280,000 clones, around 89% of them singletons. Material for sequencing was PBMCs or T cells enriched from blood (not recorded which). Receptors originate from a woman in her 30s with acute COVID-19.

This chain connects TRBV9 to TRBJ2-5, with D possibly TRBD1 on 5 matching bases. Germline CDR1 reads SGDLS; CDR2 reads YYNGEE. The V end lost 0 bases, the J end lost 0 bases, and 6 bases lay between the germline ends. CDR3 size: 14 residues. The CDR3: CASSVGQYQETQYF. The CDR3 region has the DNA TGTGCCAGCAGCGTAGGACAGTACCAAGAGACCCAGTACTTC.

The chain is built from TRBV6-5 and TRBJ2-7; 13 nucleotides line up with TRBD2. Trimming cost V 4 bases and J 3 bases; bases outside gene matches: 3. CDR3 size: 15 residues. In germline, CDR1 is MNHEY, CDR2 SVGAGI. The chain's CDR3 is CASSSGLAGRYEQYF. CDR3 in DNA: TGTGCCAGCAGTTCGGGACTAGCGGGACGCTACGAGCAGTACTTC.

The chain carries TRBV7-6 and TRBJ2-7; TRBD2 matches at 7 bases. The V and J ends lost 1 base and 4 bases, in that order; junction bases with no gene match: 10. Germline CDR1 reads SGHVS; CDR2 reads FNYEAQ. The CDR3 is 16 amino acids. CDR3 protein: CASSLEASGPSYEQYF. In nucleotides, the CDR3 is TGTGCCAGCAGCTTAGAGGCTAGCGGCCCCTCTTACGAGCAGTACTTC.

The table lists this clone with a few counts. The chain carries TRBV20-1 and TRBJ1-1; D may be TRBD1 (5 bases). The CDR3 is 10 residues long. CDR1 DFQATT and CDR2 SNEGSKA come from the germline V gene (reference sequence). V dropped 7 bases and J dropped 5 bases, with 8 bases sitting between them. CDR3 protein: CSGEGTEAFF. DNA for the CDR3: TGCAGTGGGGAGGGGACTGAAGCTTTCTTT.

The rearrangement uses TRBV27 and TRBJ2-7; TRBD2 aligns across 9 bases. From germline, CDR1 is MNHEY and CDR2 SMNVEV (reference sequence). This CDR3 contains 14 residues. J lost 3 bases, V lost 8 bases, and 8 bases had no gene match. The CDR3 loop reads CASALTSGIYEQYF. The CDR3 DNA is TGTGCCAGCGCCTTGACTAGCGGAATCTACGAGCAGTACTTC.

The CDR3 protein is CASSSTGETGELFF. In nucleotides, the CDR3 is TGTGCCAGCAGTTCGACAGGGGAGACCGGGGAGCTGTTTTTT. The chain has TRBV6-4 and TRBJ2-2; the match to TRBD1 covers 8 bases. Per germline, CDR1 MRHNA and CDR2 SNTAGT. The length of the CDR3 is 14 residues. V was pared by 5 bases and J by 5 bases, with 4 bases of the junction left unmatched.

The chain is built from TRBV24-1 and TRBJ2-3; D may be TRBD2 (6 bases). The germline V and J ends were trimmed by 6 bases and 1 base, with 10 bases remaining between them. CDR1 is KGHDR, CDR2 SFDVKD, per germline. The CDR3 totals 14 residues. The CDR3 sequence: CATSSPSGTDTQYF. The CDR3 DNA reads as TGTGCCACCAGTTCCCCTAGCGGCACAGATACGCAGTATTTT.

The rearrangement joins TRBV29-1 to TRBJ1-1, with D tentatively TRBD1 (6 bases). The CDR3 totals 12 residues. Trimming shortened V by 6 bases and J by 1 base, and 9 bases separated the two germline ends. From germline, CDR1 is SQVTM and CDR2 ANQGSEA. This CDR3 reads CSVGQSNTEAFF. Written as DNA, the CDR3 is TGCAGCGTGGGACAATCGAACACTGAAGCTTTCTTT. The entire variable domain, with the rest obtained from reference TRBV29-1 and TRBJ1-1, is as follows: SAVISQKPSRDICQRGTSLTIQCQVDSQVTMMFWYRQQPGQSLTLIATANQGSEATYESGFVIDKFPISRPNLTFSTLTVSNMSPEDSSIYLCSVGQSNTEAFFGQGTRLTVV.

The rearrangement joins TRBV13 to TRBJ1-5; 9 bases map to TRBD1. The CDR3 has 16 amino acids. The germline CDR1 and CDR2 sequences are PRHDT and FYEKMQ (reference sequence). The ends lost 3 bases at V and 2 bases at J; junction bases unmatched: 5. CDR3 coding DNA: TGTGCCAGCAGCTTGGGGACAGGGTCGGGCAATCAGCCCCAGCATTTT. Translation gives CASSLGTGSGNQPQHF.

In its sample, this clone was seen once. The genes are TRBV11-3 and TRBJ2-1; TRBD2 aligns across 7 bases. The germline CDR1 and CDR2 sequences are SGHNT and YENEEA. The CDR3 runs 17 residues. V was pared by 5 bases and J by 0 bases, with 10 bases of the junction left unmatched. This CDR3 is CASSLEWGGGSYNEQFF. DNA for the CDR3: TGTGCCAGCAGCCTCGAATGGGGGGGAGGCTCCTACAATGAGCAGTTCTTC.

The rearrangement uses TRBV28 and TRBJ2-7, with a tentative D call TRBD1 (6 bases). Germline-derived CDR1 and CDR2 are MDHEN and SYDVKM. V was cut by 6 bases and J by 1 base, with 13 bases left in between. The CDR3 totals 14 residues. DNA of the CDR3: TGTGCCAGCAGCACAGGGCTTGGTTCCTACGAGCAGTACTTC. Translating gives CASSTGLGSYEQYF.

The genes are TRBV28 and TRBJ2-7, with D possibly matching TRBD2 (6 bases). The germline V and J ends were trimmed by 6 bases and 3 bases, with 15 bases remaining between them. The CDR3 is 14 amino acids. In germline, CDR1 is MDHEN, CDR2 SYDVKM. CDR3 residues: CASRSTGTVYEQYF. CDR3 sequence (DNA): TGTGCCAGCAGGTCAACCGGGACTGTCTACGAGCAGTACTTC.

The J gene is TRBJ2-1, the V gene TRBV12-3 or TRBV12-4, with D perhaps matching TRBD1 (6 bases). V was trimmed by 3 bases and J by 6 bases, leaving 9 bases between them. This CDR3 is built from 13 residues. The CDR3 is CASSFVRGNEQFF. The CDR3 DNA is TGTGCCAGCAGTTTTGTCAGGGGCAATGAGCAGTTCTTC.